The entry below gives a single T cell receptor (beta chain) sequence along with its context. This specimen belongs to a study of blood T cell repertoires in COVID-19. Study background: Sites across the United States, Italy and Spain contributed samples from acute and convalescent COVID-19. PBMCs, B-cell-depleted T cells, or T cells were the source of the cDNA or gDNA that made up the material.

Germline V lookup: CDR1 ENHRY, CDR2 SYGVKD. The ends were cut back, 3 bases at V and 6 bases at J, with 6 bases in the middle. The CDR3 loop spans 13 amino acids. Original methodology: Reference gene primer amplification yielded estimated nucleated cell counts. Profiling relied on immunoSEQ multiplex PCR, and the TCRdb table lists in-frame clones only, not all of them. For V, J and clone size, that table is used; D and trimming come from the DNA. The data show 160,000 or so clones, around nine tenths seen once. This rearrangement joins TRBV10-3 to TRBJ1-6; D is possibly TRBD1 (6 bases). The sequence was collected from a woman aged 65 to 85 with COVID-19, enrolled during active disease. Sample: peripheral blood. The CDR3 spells CAISEQGNSPLHF. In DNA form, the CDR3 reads TGTGCCATCAGTGAACAGGGTAATTCACCCCTCCACTTT.